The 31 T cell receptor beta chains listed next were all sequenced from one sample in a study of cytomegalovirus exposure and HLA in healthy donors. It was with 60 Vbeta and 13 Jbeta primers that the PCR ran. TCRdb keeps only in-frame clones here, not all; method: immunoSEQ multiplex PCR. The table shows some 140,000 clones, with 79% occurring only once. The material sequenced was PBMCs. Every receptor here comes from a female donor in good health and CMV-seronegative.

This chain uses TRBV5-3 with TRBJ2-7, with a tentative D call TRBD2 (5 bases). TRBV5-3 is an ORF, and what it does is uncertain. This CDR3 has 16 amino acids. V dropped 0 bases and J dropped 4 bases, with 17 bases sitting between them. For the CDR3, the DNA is TGTGCCAGAAGCTTGGTGTGGGTGGGAGAAGAGTACGAGCAGTACTTC. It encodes CARSLVWVGEEYEQYF.

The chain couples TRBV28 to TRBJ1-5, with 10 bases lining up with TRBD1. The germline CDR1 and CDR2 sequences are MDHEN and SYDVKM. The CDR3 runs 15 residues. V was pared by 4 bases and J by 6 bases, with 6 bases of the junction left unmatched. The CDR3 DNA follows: TGTGCCAGCAGTTCAGACAGGGGGCCTAGTCAGCCCCAGCATTTT. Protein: CASSSDRGPSQPQHF.

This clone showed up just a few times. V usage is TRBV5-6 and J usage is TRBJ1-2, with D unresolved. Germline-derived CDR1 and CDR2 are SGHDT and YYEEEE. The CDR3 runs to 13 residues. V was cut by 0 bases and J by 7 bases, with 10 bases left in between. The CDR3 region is CASSLAGSGGYTF. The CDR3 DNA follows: TGTGCCAGCAGCTTGGCTGGCTCTGGTGGCTACACCTTC.

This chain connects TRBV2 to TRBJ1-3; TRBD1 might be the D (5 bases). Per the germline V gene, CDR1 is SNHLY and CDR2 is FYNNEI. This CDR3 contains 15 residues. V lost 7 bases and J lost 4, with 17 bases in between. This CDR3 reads CASTGPREGGNTIYF. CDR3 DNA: TGTGCCAGCACAGGCCCCAGGGAAGGAGGAAACACCATATATTTT.

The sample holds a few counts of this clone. The CDR3, as DNA: TGTGCCAGCAGTTACTCGGCGGAGCTGTTTTTT. The encoded protein is CASSYSAELFF. The chain carries TRBV6-6 and TRBJ2-2; D unresolved. The ends were cut back, 0 bases at V and 10 bases at J, with 3 bases in the middle. Germline values: CDR1 MNHNY, CDR2 SVGAGI (reference sequence). The CDR3 is made up of 11 amino acids.

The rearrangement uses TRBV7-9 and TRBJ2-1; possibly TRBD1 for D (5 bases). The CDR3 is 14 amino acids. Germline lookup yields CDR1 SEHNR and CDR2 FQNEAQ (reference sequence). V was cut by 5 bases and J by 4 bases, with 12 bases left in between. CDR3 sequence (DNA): TGTGCCAGCAGCCCCAGCGACAGATACAATGAGCAGTTCTTC. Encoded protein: CASSPSDRYNEQFF. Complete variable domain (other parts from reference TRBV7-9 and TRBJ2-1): DTGVSQNPRHKITKRGQNVTFRCDPISEHNRLYWYRQTLGQGPEFLTYFQNEAQLEKSRLLSDRFSAERPKGSFSTLEIQRTEQGDSAMYLCASSPSDRYNEQFFGPGTRLTVL.

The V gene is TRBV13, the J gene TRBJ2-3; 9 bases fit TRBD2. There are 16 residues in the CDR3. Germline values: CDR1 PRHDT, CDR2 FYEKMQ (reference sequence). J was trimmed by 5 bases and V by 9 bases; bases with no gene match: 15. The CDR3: CASTLSQREARDTQYF. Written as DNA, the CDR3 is TGTGCCAGTACCCTCTCACAGCGGGAGGCAAGAGATACGCAGTATTTT.

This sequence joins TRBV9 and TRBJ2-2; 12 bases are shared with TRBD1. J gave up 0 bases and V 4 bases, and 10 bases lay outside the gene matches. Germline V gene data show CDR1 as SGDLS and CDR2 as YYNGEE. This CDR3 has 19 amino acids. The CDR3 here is CASSLRSGQGAPNTGELFF. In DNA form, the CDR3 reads TGTGCCAGCAGCCTAAGGTCGGGACAGGGGGCACCGAACACCGGGGAGCTGTTTTTT.

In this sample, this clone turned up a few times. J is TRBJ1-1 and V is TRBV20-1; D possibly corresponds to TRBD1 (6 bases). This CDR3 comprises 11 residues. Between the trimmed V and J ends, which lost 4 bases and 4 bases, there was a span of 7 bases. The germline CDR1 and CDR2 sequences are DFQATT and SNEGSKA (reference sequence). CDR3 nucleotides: TGCAGTGCTATGGGGGCCACTGAAGCTTTCTTT. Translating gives CSAMGATEAFF.

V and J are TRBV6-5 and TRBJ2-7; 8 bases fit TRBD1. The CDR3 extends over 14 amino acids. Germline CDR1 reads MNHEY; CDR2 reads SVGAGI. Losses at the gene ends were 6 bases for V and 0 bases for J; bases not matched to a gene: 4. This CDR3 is CASSYGQGSYEQYF. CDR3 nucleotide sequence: TGTGCCAGCAGCTACGGACAGGGCTCCTACGAGCAGTACTTC.

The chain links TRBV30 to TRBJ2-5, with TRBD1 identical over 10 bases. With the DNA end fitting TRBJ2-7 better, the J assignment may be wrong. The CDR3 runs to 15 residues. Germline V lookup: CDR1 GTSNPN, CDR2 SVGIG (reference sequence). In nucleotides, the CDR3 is TGTGCCTGGAGTAAGCCCGGGACAGGGGTCTACGAGCAGTACTTC. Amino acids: CAWSKPGTGVYEQYF.

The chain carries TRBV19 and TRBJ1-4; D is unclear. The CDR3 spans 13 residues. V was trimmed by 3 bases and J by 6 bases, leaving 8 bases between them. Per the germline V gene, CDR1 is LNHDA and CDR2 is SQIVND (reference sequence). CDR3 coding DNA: TGTGCCAGTAGTATCTTCGGTCATGAAAAACTGTTTTTT. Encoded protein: CASSIFGHEKLFF. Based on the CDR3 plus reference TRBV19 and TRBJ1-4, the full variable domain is DGGITQSPKYLFRKEGQNVTLSCEQNLNHDAMYWYRQDPGQGLRLIYYSQIVNDFQKGDIAEGYSVSREKKESFPLTVTSAQKNPTAFYLCASSIFGHEKLFFGSGTQLSVL.

In DNA form, the CDR3 reads TGTGCCAGCAGCTACTGGTTCGGTAATGAAAAACTGTTTTTT. Protein product: CASSYWFGNEKLFF. The chain combines TRBV5-6 with TRBJ1-4; D not resolved. The ends were cut back, 3 bases at V and 4 bases at J, with 10 bases in the middle. The CDR3 has 14 amino acids. CDR1 and CDR2 from the germline V gene are SGHDT and YYEEEE.

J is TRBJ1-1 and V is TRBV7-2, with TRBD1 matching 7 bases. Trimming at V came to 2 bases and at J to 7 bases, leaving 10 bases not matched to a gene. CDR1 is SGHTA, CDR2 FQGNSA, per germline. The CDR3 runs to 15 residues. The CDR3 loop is CASSLRGGVHYEAFF. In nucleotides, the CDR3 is TGTGCCAGCAGCTTACGAGGGGGCGTCCATTATGAAGCTTTCTTT.

The CDR3 DNA reads TGTGCCAGCAGCACCCGACAGGGGGCGGGCGAAAAACTGTTTTTT. Translating it yields CASSTRQGAGEKLFF. V is TRBV7-2 and J is TRBJ1-4, with 10 positions matching TRBD1. The germline CDR1 and CDR2 sequences are SGHTA and FQGNSA. V shed 5 bases, J shed 8 bases, and the junction held 8 bases outside the gene matches. This CDR3 has 15 amino acids.

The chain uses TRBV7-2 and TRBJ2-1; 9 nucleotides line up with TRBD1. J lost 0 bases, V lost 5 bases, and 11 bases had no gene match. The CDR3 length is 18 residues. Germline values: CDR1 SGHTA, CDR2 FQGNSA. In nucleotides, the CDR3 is TGTGCCAGCAGCGACCGGGACAGGGTAATTAGCTCCTACAATGAGCAGTTCTTC. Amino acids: CASSDRDRVISSYNEQFF. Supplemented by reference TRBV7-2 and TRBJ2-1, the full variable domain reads GAGVSQSPSNKVTEKGKDVELRCDPISGHTALYWYRQSLGQGLEFLIYFQGNSAPDKSGLPSDRFSAERTGGSVSTLTIQRTQQEDSAVYLCASSDRDRVISSYNEQFFGPGTRLTVL.

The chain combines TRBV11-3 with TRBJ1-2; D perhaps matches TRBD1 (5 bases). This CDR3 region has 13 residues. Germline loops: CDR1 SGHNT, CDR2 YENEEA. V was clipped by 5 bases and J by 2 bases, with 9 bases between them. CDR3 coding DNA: TGTGCCAGCAGCAGGGGCGTGAACTATGGCTACACCTTC. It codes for CASSRGVNYGYTF.

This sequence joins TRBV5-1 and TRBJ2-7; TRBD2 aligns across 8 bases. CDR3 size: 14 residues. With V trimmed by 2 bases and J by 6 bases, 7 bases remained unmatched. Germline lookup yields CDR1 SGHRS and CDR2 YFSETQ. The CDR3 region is CASSFGSGGFEQYF. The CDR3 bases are TGCGCCAGCAGCTTCGGCAGCGGGGGATTCGAGCAGTACTTC.

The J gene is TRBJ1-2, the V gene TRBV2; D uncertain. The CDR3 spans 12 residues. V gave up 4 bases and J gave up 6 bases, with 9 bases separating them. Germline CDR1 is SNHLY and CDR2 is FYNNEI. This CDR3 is CASSGYRNGYTF. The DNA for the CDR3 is TGTGCCAGCAGTGGTTATAGAAATGGCTACACCTTC.

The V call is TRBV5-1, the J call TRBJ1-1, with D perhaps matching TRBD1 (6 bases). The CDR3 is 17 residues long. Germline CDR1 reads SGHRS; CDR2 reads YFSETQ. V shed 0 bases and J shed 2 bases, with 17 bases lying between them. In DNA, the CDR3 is TGCGCCAGCAGCTTGGCGGGGCAGGGGAGTTTAAACACTGAAGCTTTCTTT. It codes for CASSLAGQGSLNTEAFF.

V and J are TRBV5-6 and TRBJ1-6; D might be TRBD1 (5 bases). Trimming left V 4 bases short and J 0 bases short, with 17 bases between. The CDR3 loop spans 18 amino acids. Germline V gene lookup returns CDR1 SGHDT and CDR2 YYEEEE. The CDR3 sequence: CASSLGDWGGSYNSPLHF. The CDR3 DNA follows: TGTGCCAGCAGCCTGGGCGATTGGGGCGGCTCCTATAATTCACCCCTCCACTTT.

CDR3 residues: CASSLQGGFSEAFF. The CDR3 DNA reads as TGTGCCAGCAGCTTACAGGGAGGGTTCTCTGAAGCTTTCTTT. J is TRBJ1-1 and V is TRBV14; tentatively, D is TRBD1 (6 bases). The CDR3 runs to 14 residues. Germline V lookup: CDR1 SGHDN, CDR2 FVKESK. The ends were cut back, 5 bases at V and 6 bases at J, with 16 bases in the middle. Using reference TRBV14 and TRBJ1-1 for the parts outside the CDR3, the full variable domain is EAGVTQFPSHSVIEKGQTVTLRCDPISGHDNLYWYRRVMGKEIKFLLHFVKESKQDESGMPNNRFLAERTGGTYSTLKVQPAELEDSGVYFCASSLQGGFSEAFFGQGTRLTVV.

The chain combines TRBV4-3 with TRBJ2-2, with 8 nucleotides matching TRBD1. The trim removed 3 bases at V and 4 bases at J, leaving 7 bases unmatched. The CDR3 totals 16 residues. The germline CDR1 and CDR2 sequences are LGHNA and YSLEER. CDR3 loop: CASSQARTGITGELFF. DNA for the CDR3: TGCGCCAGCAGCCAGGCCCGGACAGGGATCACCGGGGAGCTGTTTTTT.

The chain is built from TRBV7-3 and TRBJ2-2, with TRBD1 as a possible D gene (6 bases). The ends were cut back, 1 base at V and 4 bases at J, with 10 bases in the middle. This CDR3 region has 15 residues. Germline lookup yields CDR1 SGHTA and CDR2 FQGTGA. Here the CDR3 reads CASSLMGAGTGELFF. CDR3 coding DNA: TGTGCCAGCAGCTTAATGGGGGCTGGCACCGGGGAGCTGTTTTTT.

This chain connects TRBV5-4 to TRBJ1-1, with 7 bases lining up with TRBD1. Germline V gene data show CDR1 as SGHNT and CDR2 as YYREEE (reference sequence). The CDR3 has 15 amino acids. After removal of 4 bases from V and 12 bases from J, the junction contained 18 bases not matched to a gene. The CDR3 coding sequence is TGTGCCAGCAGCACCCAACCCGTCGGGACAGTGAATTCTTTCTTT. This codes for CASSTQPVGTVNSFF.

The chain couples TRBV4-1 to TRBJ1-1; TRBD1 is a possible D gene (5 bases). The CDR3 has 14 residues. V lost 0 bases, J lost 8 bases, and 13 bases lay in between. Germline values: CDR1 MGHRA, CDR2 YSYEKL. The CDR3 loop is CASSQDVARTEAFF. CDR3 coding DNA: TGCGCCAGCAGCCAAGACGTTGCTCGGACAGAAGCTTTCTTT.

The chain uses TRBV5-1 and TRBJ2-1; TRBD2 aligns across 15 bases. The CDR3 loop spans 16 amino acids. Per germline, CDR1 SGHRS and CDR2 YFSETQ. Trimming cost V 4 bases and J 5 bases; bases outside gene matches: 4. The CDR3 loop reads CASSHGLAGGNNEQFF. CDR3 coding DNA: TGCGCCAGCAGCCATGGACTAGCGGGAGGGAACAATGAGCAGTTCTTC. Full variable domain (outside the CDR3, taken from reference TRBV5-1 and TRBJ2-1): KAGVTQTPRYLIKTRGQQVTLSCSPISGHRSVSWYQQTPGQGLQFLFEYFSETQRNKGNFPGRFSGRQFSNSRSEMNVSTLELGDSALYLCASSHGLAGGNNEQFFGPGTRLTVL.

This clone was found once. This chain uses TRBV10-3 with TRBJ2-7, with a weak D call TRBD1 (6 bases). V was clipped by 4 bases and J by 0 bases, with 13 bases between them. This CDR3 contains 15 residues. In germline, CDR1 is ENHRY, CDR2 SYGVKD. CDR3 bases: TGTGCCATCAGTGGGGGGCGGGCCCACTCCTACGAGCAGTACTTC. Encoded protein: CAISGGRAHSYEQYF.

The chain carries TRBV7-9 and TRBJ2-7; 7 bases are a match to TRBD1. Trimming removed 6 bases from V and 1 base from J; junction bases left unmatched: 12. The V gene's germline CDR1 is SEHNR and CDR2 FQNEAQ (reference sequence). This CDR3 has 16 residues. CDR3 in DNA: TGTGCCAGCAGTCGATTCCCGGGACAGCAATCCTACGAGCAGTACTTC. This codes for CASSRFPGQQSYEQYF.

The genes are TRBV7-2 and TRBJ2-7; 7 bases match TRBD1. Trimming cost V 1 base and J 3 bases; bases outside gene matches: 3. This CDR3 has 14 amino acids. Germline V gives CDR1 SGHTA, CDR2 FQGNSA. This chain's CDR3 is CASSLVDRDYEQYF. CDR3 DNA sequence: TGTGCCAGCAGCTTAGTCGACAGGGACTACGAGCAGTACTTC.

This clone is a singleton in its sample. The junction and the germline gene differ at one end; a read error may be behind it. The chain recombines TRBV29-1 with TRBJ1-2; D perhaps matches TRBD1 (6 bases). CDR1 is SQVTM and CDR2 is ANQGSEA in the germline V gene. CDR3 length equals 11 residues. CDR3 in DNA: TGCAGCGTTGGGGAGGGGGGAGGACAGCGCTTC. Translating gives CSVGEGGGQRF. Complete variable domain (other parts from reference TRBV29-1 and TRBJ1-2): SAVISQKPSRDICQRGTSLTIQCQVDSQVTMMFWYRQQPGQSLTLIATANQGSEATYESGFVIDKFPISRPNLTFSTLTVSNMSPEDSSIYLCSVGEGGGQRFGSGTRLTVV.